This is a list of T cell receptor beta chains from one sample in a study of T cell responses to AZD1222 COVID-19 vaccine. Assay: immunoSEQ multiplex PCR; the TCRdb copy retains only in-frame clones and omits some. The sample consists of around 130,000 clones, roughly nine tenths of them appearing once. This sample comprised peripheral blood, obtained 28 days after the second AZD1222 dose. These TCRs come from an adult who received the AZD1222 COVID-19 vaccine. CDR3s include the opening cysteine and the closing phenylalanine or tryptophan. The D gene is left open where the match is weak. Rows give clone size only sometimes, using once, few, many, or a class for an expanded clone.

j_gene,d_gene,v_gene,abundance,CDR3aa,CDR3nt
TRBJ1-1,TRBD1,TRBV19,once,CASSIRDRGPTEAFF,TGTGCCAGTAGTATCCGGGACAGGGGGCCGACTGAAGCTTTCTTT
TRBJ1-3,.,TRBV10-3,.,CATRTAGNTIYF,TGTGCCACAAGGACAGCTGGAAACACCATATATTTT
TRBJ1-1,TRBD1,TRBV7-9,many,CASRHMKPGQGITEAFF,TGTGCCAGCAGACATATGAAGCCGGGACAGGGTATCACTGAAGCTTTCTTT
TRBJ1-3,.,TRBV6-5,.,CASSYSQPVGNTIYF,TGTGCCAGCAGTTACTCACAGCCGGTTGGAAACACCATATATTTT
TRBJ2-1,.,TRBV7-8,.,CASSLVARREQFF,TGTGCCAGCAGCTTAGTTGCCCGGAGGGAGCAGTTCTTC
TRBJ1-2,.,TRBV30,.,CAWSVNYGYTF,TGTGCCTGGAGTGTAAACTATGGCTACACCTTC
TRBJ1-1,.,TRBV11-2,few,CASSLDQNTEAFF,TGTGCCAGCAGCCTGGACCAGAACACTGAAGCTTTCTTT
TRBJ1-1,TRBD1,TRBV5-4,.,CASSRATGWSEAFF,TGTGCCAGCAGCAGAGCGACAGGGTGGTCTGAAGCTTTCTTT
TRBJ2-7,TRBD2,TRBV6-2/TRBV6-3,.,CASSVAGGDEQYF,TGTGCCAGCAGTGTAGCGGGAGGGGACGAGCAGTACTTC
TRBJ2-7,.,TRBV5-1,.,CASSGLPGRVYEQYF,TGCGCCAGCAGCGGTCTACCGGGGAGAGTCTACGAGCAGTACTTC
TRBJ1-4,.,TRBV2,.,CASSEPEWGAPNEKLFF,TGTGCCAGCAGTGAGCCGGAGTGGGGGGCGCCTAATGAAAAACTGTTTTTT
TRBJ1-1,.,TRBV12-3/TRBV12-4,.,CASSLEENTEAFF,TGTGCCAGCAGTTTAGAAGAAAACACTGAAGCTTTCTTT
TRBJ1-4,TRBD1,TRBV2,few,CASRPTGGQNEKLFF,TGTGCCAGCAGGCCAACAGGGGGCCAGAATGAAAAACTGTTTTTT
TRBJ2-1,TRBD2,TRBV4-2,.,CASSRGTSGGSYNEQFF,TGTGCCAGCAGCCGTGGGACTAGCGGGGGCTCCTACAATGAGCAGTTCTTC
TRBJ1-5,TRBD1,TRBV3-1/TRBV3-2,.,CASSPRGKGHQPQHF,TGTGCCAGCAGCCCCAGGGGGAAGGGTCATCAGCCCCAGCATTTT
TRBJ2-7,.,TRBV5-1,.,CASSLDQTGLSYEQYF,TGCGCCAGCAGCTTGGACCAGACAGGTCTCTCCTACGAGCAGTACTTC
TRBJ2-1,TRBD2,TRBV30,.,CAWSDNGRALKGQFF,TGTGCCTGGAGTGATAACGGGAGGGCCTTAAAAGGGCAGTTCTTC
TRBJ1-5,.,TRBV12-3/TRBV12-4,.,CASSKGGFQPQHF,TGTGCCAGCAGCAAGGGGGGGTTTCAGCCCCAGCATTTT
TRBJ2-7,.,TRBV27,.,CASSLGRDLYEQYF,TGTGCCAGCAGTTTAGGGCGGGACTTATACGAGCAGTACTTC
TRBJ1-4,.,TRBV19,.,CASSSRQARNEKLFF,TGTGCCAGTAGTAGTCGACAGGCAAGAAATGAAAAACTGTTTTTT
TRBJ1-4,.,TRBV6-5,once,CASRQGATNEKLFF,TGTGCCAGCAGACAGGGCGCAACTAATGAAAAACTGTTTTTT
TRBJ2-1,.,TRBV20-1,.,CSARGAEDQFF,TGCAGTGCTAGAGGAGCGGAGGATCAGTTCTTC
TRBJ1-4,.,TRBV4-3,.,CASSLRGVANEKLFF,TGCGCCAGCAGCCTTCGGGGAGTAGCTAATGAAAAACTGTTTTTT
TRBJ2-5,TRBD1,TRBV7-6,.,CASKGAGGTQYF,TGTGCCAGCAAGGGGGCCGGTGGGACCCAGTACTTC
TRBJ1-3,TRBD1,TRBV11-2,.,CASSSTGEGNTIYF,TGTGCCAGCAGCTCTACAGGGGAGGGAAACACCATATATTTT
TRBJ1-2,TRBD1,TRBV7-2,.,CASSPQTGGYYGYTF,TGTGCCAGCAGCCCTCAGACAGGGGGCTACTATGGCTACACCTTC
TRBJ2-3,TRBD2,TRBV5-1,once,CASRGLAGLDTQYF,TGCGCCAGCAGAGGACTAGCGGGGTTAGATACGCAGTATTTT
TRBJ2-3,.,TRBV18,.,CASSPPTSTDTQYF,TGTGCCAGCTCACCACCCACCAGCACAGATACGCAGTATTTT
TRBJ1-3,.,TRBV15,.,CATRGRAGGNTIYF,TGTGCCACCAGGGGCAGGGCCGGTGGAAACACCATATATTTT